These T cell receptor beta chains were read from a single sample in a study of blood T cell repertoires in COVID-19. Sequencing used immunoSEQ multiplex PCR; TCRdb keeps in-frame clones, though not all of them. The sample consists of 140,000 to 150,000 clones, roughly three quarters of them appearing once. Material: peripheral blood. These receptors all come from a man aged 50-59 years with active or convalescent COVID-19. Each CDR3 is given with its conserved first and last residue. A D gene is named only where the DNA matches it firmly. Not all rows give a size; the values are once, few, many and, for expanded clones, a class.

D gene | J gene | clone size | V gene | CDR3 length | CDR3 protein | CDR3 DNA
- | TRBJ1-1 | once | TRBV2 | 12 | CASVKPNTEAFF | TGTGCCAGCGTGAAGCCGAACACTGAAGCTTTCTTT
- | TRBJ2-1 | - | TRBV25-1 | 13 | CASSVDFYNEQFF | TGTGCCAGCAGTGTGGACTTTTACAATGAGCAGTTCTTC
TRBD2 | TRBJ2-7 | once | TRBV5-4 | 16 | CASSLGLAGGEYEQYF | TGTGCCAGCAGCTTAGGACTAGCGGGAGGGGAGTACGAGCAGTACTTC
- | TRBJ2-3 | - | TRBV9 | 15 | CASSVALKGVDTQYF | TGTGCCAGCAGCGTAGCTCTCAAGGGAGTCGATACGCAGTATTTT
- | TRBJ1-1 | once | TRBV28 | 15 | CASSLFRGMNTEAFF | TGTGCCAGCAGTTTATTCCGGGGGATGAACACTGAAGCTTTCTTT
TRBD2 | TRBJ2-6 | - | TRBV5-4 | 16 | CASSLEAGAGANVLTF | TGTGCCAGCAGCTTGGAAGCGGGAGCTGGGGCCAACGTCCTGACTTTC
TRBD2 | TRBJ2-7 | - | TRBV29-1 | 14 | CSASGLAGVSEQYF | TGCAGCGCTTCGGGACTAGCGGGAGTGAGCGAGCAGTACTTC
- | TRBJ2-1 | - | TRBV15 | 15 | CATSLDWSSYNEQFF | TGTGCCACCAGCCTCGACTGGAGCTCCTACAATGAGCAGTTCTTC
- | TRBJ2-5 | - | TRBV5-1 | 16 | CASSLGRGLGQETQYF | TGCGCCAGCAGCTTGGGCAGGGGTTTGGGCCAAGAGACCCAGTACTTC
- | TRBJ2-5 | - | TRBV5-8 | 12 | CASSPAGRAQYF | TGTGCCAGCAGCCCCGCTGGCCGGGCCCAGTACTTC
TRBD2 | TRBJ2-2 | - | TRBV28 | 15 | CASTLGLADTGELFF | TGTGCCAGCACTTTGGGACTAGCTGACACCGGGGAGCTGTTTTTT
TRBD2 | TRBJ2-3 | - | TRBV28 | 15 | CASSHSGRLADTQYF | TGTGCCAGCAGTCACAGCGGGAGGTTAGCAGATACGCAGTATTTT
- | TRBJ2-5 | - | TRBV18 | 13 | CASSPSGQETQYF | TGTGCCAGCTCACCGAGCGGACAAGAGACCCAGTACTTC
- | TRBJ2-5 | - | TRBV24-1 | 16 | CATSDLGRGGQETQYF | TGTGCCACCAGTGATTTGGGACGGGGAGGCCAAGAGACCCAGTACTTC
TRBD2 | TRBJ2-1 | once | TRBV14 | 17 | CASSQGGLAGGYNEQFF | TGTGCCAGCAGCCAAGGGGGACTAGCGGGAGGGTACAATGAGCAGTTCTTC
TRBD2 | TRBJ2-1 | - | TRBV27 | 18 | CASSPTNRPYGGGNEQFF | TGTGCCAGCAGTCCCACCAACAGGCCCTACGGGGGGGGCAATGAGCAGTTCTTC
TRBD1 | TRBJ1-2 | - | TRBV19 | 14 | CASSAPDRVNGYTF | TGTGCCAGTAGTGCCCCGGACAGGGTCAATGGCTACACCTTC
- | TRBJ1-1 | - | TRBV27 | 14 | CASSLGNKGLEAFF | TGTGCCAGCAGTTTAGGGAATAAGGGGTTAGAAGCTTTCTTT
- | TRBJ2-7 | - | TRBV6-2/TRBV6-3 | 14 | CASSYLGQLGEQYF | TGTGCCAGCAGTTACCTAGGTCAATTGGGCGAGCAGTACTTC
TRBD1 | TRBJ2-7 | once | TRBV7-8 | 16 | CASRETTGGVSWEQYF | TGTGCCAGCAGGGAAACGACAGGGGGCGTTTCATGGGAGCAGTACTTC
- | TRBJ1-1 | few | TRBV6-5 | 12 | CASGGLNTEAFF | TGTGCCTCCGGAGGCCTGAACACTGAAGCTTTCTTT
- | TRBJ2-3 | - | TRBV7-3 | 15 | CASSLGPSGTDTQYF | TGTGCCAGCAGCTTAGGCCCGTCTGGCACAGATACGCAGTATTTT
- | TRBJ1-6 | - | TRBV19 | 14 | CASSPTGYNSPLHF | TGTGCCAGTAGCCCTACAGGGTATAATTCACCCCTCCACTTT
TRBD1 | TRBJ1-2 | - | TRBV7-9 | 15 | CASSLGRGTGNGYTF | TGTGCCAGCAGCCTAGGGAGGGGGACAGGGAATGGCTACACCTTC